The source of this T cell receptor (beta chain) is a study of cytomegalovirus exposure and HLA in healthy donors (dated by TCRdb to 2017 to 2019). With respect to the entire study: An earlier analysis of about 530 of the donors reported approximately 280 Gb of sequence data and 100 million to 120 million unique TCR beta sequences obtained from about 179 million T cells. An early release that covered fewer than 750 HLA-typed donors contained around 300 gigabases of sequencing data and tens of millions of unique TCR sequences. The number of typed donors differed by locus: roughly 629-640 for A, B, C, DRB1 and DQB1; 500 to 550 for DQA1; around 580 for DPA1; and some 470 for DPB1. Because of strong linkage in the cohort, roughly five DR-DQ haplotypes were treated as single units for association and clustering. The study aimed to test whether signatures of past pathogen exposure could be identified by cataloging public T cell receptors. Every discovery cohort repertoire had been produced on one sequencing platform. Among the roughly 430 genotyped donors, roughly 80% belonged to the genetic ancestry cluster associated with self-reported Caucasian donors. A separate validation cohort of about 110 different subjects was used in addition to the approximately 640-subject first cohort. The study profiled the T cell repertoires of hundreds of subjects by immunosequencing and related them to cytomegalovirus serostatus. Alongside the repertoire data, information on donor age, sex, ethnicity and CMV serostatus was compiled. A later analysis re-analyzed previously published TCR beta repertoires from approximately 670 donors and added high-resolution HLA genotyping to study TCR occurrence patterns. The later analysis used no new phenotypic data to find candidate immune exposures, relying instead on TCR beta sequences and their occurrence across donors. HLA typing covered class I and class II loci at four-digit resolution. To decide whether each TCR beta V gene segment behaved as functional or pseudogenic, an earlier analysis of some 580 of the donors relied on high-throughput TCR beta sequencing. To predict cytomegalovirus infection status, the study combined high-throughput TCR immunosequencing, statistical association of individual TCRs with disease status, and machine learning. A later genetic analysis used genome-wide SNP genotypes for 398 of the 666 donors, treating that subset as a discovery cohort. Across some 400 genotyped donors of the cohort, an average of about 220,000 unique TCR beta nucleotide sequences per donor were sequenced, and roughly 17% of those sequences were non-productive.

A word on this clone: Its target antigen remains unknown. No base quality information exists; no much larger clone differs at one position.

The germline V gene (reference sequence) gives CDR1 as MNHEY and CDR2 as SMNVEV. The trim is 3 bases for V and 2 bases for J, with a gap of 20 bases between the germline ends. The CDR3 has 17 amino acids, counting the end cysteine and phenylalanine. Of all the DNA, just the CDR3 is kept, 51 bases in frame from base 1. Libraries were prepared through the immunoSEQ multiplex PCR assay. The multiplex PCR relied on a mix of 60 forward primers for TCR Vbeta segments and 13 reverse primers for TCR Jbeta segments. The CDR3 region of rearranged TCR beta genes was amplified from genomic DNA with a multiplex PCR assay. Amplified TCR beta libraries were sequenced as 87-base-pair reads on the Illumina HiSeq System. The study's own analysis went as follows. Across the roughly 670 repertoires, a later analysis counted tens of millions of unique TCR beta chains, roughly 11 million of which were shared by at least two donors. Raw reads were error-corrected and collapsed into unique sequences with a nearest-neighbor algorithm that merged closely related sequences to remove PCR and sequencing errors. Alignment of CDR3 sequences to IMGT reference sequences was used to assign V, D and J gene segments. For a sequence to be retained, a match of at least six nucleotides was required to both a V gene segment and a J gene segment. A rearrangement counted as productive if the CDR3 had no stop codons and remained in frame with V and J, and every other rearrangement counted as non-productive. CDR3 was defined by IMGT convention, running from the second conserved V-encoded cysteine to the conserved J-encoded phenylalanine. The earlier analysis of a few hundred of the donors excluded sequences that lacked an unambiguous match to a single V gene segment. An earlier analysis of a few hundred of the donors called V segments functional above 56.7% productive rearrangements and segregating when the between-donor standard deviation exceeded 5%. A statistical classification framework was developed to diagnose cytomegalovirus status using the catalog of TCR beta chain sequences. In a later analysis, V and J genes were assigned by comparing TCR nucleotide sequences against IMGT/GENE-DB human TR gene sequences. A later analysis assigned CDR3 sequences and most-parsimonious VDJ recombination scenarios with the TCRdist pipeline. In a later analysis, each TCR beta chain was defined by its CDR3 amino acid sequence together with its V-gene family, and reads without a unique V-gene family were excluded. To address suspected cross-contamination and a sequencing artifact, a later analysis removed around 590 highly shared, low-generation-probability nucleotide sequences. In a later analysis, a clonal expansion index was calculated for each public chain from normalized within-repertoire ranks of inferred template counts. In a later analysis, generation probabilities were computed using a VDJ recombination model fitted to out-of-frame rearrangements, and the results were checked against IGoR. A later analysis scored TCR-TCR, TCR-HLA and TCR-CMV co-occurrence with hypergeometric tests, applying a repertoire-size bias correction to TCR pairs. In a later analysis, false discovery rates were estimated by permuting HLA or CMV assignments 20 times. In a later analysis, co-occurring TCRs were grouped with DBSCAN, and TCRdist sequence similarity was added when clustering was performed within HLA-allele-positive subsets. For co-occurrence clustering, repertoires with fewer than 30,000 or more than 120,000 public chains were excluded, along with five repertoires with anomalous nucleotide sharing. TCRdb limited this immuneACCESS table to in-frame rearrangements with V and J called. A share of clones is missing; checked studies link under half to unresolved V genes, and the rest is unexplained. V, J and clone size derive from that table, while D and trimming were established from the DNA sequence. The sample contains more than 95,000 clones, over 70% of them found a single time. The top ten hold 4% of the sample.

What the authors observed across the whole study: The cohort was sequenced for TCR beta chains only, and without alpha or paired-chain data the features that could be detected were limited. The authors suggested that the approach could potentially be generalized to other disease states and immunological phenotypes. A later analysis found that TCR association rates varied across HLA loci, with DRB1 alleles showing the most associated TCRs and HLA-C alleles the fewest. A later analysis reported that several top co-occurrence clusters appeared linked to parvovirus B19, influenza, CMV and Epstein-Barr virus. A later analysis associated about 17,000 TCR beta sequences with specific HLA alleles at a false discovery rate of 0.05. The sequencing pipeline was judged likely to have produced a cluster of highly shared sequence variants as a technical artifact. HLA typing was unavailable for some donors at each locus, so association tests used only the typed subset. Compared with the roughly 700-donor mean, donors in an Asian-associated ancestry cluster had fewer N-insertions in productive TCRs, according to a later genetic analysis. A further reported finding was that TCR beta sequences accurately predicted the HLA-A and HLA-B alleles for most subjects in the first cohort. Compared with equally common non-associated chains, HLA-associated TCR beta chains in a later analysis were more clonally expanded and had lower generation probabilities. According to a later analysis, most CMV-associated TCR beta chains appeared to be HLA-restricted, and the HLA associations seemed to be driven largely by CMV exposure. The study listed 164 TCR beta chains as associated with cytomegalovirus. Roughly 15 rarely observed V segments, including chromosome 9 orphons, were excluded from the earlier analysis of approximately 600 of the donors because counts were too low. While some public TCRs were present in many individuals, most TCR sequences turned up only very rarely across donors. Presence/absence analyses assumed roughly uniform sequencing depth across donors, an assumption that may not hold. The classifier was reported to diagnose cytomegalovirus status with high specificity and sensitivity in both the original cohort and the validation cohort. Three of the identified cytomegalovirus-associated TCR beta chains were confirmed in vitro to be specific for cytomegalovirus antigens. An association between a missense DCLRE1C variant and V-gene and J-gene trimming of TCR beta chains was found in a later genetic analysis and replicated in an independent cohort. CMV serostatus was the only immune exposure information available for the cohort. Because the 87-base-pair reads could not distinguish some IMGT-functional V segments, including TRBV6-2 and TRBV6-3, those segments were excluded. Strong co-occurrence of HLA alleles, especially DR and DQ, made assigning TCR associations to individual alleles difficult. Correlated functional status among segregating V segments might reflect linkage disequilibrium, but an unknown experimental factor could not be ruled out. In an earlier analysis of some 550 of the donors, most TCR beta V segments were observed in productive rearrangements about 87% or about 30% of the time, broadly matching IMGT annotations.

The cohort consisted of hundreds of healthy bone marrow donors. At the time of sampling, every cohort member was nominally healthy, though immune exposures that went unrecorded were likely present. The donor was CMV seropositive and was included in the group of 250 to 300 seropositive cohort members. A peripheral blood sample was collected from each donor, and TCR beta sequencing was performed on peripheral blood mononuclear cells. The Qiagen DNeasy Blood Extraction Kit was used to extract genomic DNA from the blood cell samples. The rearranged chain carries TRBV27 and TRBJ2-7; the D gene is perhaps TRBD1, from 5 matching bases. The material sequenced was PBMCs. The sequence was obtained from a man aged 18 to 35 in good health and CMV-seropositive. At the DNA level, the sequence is TGTGCCAGCAGTTTTTCAGGGATCCCCACTCCCCCCTACGAGCAGTACTTC. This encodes CASSFSGIPTPPYEQYF.